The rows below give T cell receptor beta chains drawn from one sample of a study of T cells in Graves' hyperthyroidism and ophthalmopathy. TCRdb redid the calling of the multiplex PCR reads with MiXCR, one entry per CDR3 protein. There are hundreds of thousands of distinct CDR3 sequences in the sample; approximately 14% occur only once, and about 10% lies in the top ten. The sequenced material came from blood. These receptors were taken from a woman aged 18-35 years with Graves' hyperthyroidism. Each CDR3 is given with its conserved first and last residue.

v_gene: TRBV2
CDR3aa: CASKIALRGNQPQHF

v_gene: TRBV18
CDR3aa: CASSPPSARGPEAFF

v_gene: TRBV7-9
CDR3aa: CASRSSGTGRQNIQYF

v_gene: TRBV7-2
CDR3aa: CASSLEGTSGFYTDTQYF

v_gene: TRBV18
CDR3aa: CASSPIVRQGTEQYF

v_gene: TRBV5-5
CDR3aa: CASSLYRSGSYNSPLHF

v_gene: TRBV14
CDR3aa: CASSPGQVLNEQFF

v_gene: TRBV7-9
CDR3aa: CASSLNYFLGRITDTQYF

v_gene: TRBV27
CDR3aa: CASSFIGNTEAFF

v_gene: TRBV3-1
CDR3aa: CASSQDSRGRTEAFF

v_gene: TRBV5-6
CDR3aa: CASSLDYSDTQYF

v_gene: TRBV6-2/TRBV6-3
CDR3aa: CASRTASGSPEQFF

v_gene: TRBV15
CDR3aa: CATSRDVLGEYNEQFF

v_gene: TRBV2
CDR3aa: CASSKDRVEKLFF

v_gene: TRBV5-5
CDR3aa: CASSLDRVATDTQYF

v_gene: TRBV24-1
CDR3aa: CATSDPRFGDSYNEQFF

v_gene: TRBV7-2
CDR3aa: CASSSPGGLYNEQFF

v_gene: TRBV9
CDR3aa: CASSGRHGHEKLFF

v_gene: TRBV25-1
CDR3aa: CASSRSGAAINEQFF

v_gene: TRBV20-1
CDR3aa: CSATRGNAGANEQFF

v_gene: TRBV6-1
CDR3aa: CASSNRGVNSYEQYF

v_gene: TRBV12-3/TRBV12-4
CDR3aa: CASSLRGTTYEQYF

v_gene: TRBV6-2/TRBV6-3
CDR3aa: CASRRPGTANIQYF

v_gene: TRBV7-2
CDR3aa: CASSLRKGGNTDTQYF

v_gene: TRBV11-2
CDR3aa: CASSLPIPYEQYF

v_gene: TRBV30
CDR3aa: CAWSGHPNTEAFF

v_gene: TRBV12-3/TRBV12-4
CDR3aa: CASSQGLAGDNEQFF

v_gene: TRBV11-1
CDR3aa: CASSSPGLAVPHGQYF

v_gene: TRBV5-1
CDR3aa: CASSPRVAGYNEQFF

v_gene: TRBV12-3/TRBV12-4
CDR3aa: CASSLARGSFPYEQYF

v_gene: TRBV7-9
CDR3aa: CASSLFWEETQYF

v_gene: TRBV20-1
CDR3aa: CSAEGQFGSYEQYF

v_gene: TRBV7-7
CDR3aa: CASSKAMGTGELFF

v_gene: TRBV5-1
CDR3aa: CASSLEGPYNEQFF

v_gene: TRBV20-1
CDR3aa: CSAGVEREINEQYF

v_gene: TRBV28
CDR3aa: CASIAPMDTEAFF